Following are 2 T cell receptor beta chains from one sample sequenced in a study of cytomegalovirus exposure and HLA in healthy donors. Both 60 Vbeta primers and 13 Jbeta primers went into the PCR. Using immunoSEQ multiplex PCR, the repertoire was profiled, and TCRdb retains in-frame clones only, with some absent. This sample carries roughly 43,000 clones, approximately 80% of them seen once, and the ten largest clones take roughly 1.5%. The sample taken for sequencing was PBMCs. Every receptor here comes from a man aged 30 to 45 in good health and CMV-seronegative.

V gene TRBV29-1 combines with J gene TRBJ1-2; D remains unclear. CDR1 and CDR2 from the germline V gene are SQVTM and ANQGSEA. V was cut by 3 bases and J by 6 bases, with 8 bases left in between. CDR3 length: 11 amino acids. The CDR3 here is CSVERMNGYTF. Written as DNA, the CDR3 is TGCAGCGTTGAGCGGATGAATGGCTACACCTTC.

In DNA, the CDR3 is TGTGCCAGCAGCTTAGCGGGACAGGGTGAGACCCAGTACTTC. It specifies CASSLAGQGETQYF. The chain links TRBV7-2 to TRBJ2-5, with 9 bases aligning to TRBD1. CDR3 length equals 14 residues. The V gene end was trimmed by 0 bases and the J gene end by 5 bases; junction bases not matched to a gene: 1. CDR1 is SGHTA and CDR2 is FQGNSA in the germline V gene.